Shown below are 23 T cell receptor beta chains from a single sample sequenced in a study of T cells expressing NK-cell markers. After re-calling the 5' RACE reads, TCRdb lists one entry per CDR3 protein, DNA absent. The table lists about 21,000 distinct CDR3 sequences. The material sequenced was blood T cells: a sorted CD56 or NKG2C T cell subset, CD4+ or CD8+ T cells, or bulk PBMC T cells (not recorded which). These receptors all stem from a man aged 18-75 years in good health.

The V call is TRBV14, the J call TRBJ2-5; without DNA, the TCRdb call of TRBD1 cannot be checked. Germline values: CDR1 SGHDN, CDR2 FVKESK. The CDR3 runs 16 residues. CDR3 amino acids: CASSPIGTGGFETQYF.

The rearrangement links TRBV7-2 to TRBJ2-7; TCRdb proposes TRBD1, but this gene call is untestable without DNA. CDR3 length equals 13 residues. Looked up from germline, CDR1 is SGHTA and CDR2 is FQGNSA. CDR3 amino acids: CASSTRTGNEQYF.

The chain joins TRBV10-3 to TRBJ2-3; TCRdb selects TRBD2, and the lack of DNA leaves this call unchecked. CDR1 is ENHRY and CDR2 is SYGVKD in the germline V gene. The length of the CDR3 is 15 residues. CDR3 sequence reads: CAPRPGTRFTDTQYF.

The chain joins TRBV29-1 to TRBJ1-5; lacking DNA, the TRBD1 call made by TCRdb goes unchecked. The CDR3 spans 14 residues. The germline V gene encodes CDR1 SQVTM and CDR2 ANQGSEA. This CDR3 is CSVRGQGGNQPQHF. The full variable domain, in which reference TRBV29-1 and TRBJ1-5 provide the parts outside the CDR3, is SAVISQKPSRDICQRGTSLTIQCQVDSQVTMMFWYRQQPGQSLTLIATANQGSEATYESGFVIDKFPISRPNLTFSTLTVSNMSPEDSSIYLCSVRGQGGNQPQHFGDGTRLSIL.

This rearrangement joins TRBV12-3 or TRBV12-4 to TRBJ1-2. The CDR3 has 12 residues. CDR3 region: CASSLYEGDYTF.

The chain links TRBV2 to TRBJ1-1; absent DNA, TCRdb's TRBD1 call cannot be checked. CDR1 and CDR2 from the germline V gene are SNHLY and FYNNEI. The CDR3 sequence is 13 residues long. The CDR3 is CASSERRGTEAFF.

The chain combines TRBV2 with TRBJ2-7; without DNA, the TCRdb call of TRBD2 cannot be checked. The germline V gene has CDR1 SNHLY and CDR2 FYNNEI. The CDR3 length is 15 residues. The CDR3 sequence: CASSEDGRAGDEQYF.

The chain links TRBV30 to TRBJ2-2; the TCRdb call, TRBD1, lacks DNA for checking. Germline V gene data show CDR1 as GTSNPN and CDR2 as SVGIG (reference sequence). The CDR3 consists of 15 residues. CDR3 loop: CAWSVSRGYTGELFF.

V usage is TRBV9 and J usage is TRBJ2-3; without DNA, the TCRdb call of TRBD2 cannot be checked. The germline gives CDR1 SGDLS, CDR2 YYNGEE. The CDR3 is made up of 16 amino acids. The CDR3 here is CASSGPLAGGADTQYF. The variable domain in full, completed from reference TRBV9 and TRBJ2-3, reads DSGVTQTPKHLITATGQRVTLRCSPRSGDLSVYWYQQSLDQGLQFLIQYYNGEERAKGNILERFSAQQFPDLHSELNLSSLELGDSALYFCASSGPLAGGADTQYFGPGTRLTVL.

The V gene is TRBV5-1, the J gene TRBJ2-1; no DNA is available, so the TRBD2 call from TCRdb remains unchecked. The CDR3 totals 20 residues. Germline CDR1 SGHRS, CDR2 YFSETQ. The CDR3 spells CASSLDGLAGPSAPYNEQFF.

The chain is built from TRBV7-9 and TRBJ2-7; TCRdb designates TRBD1, a call that cannot be tested without DNA. The CDR3 spans 14 residues. Germline-derived CDR1 and CDR2 are SEHNR and FQNEAQ (reference sequence). The CDR3 here is CASSLARGGDEQYF.

This chain links TRBV18 with TRBJ1-2; TCRdb reports TRBD1, a call that lacks DNA to check it against. The CDR3 is 15 residues long. In germline, CDR1 is KGHSH, CDR2 LQKENI. The CDR3 spells CASSPIGDANYGYTF. The full variable domain, its missing parts supplied by reference TRBV18 and TRBJ1-2, is NAGVMQNPRHLVRRRGQEARLRCSPMKGHSHVYWYRQLPEEGLKFMVYLQKENIIDESGMPKERFSAEFPKEGPSILRIQQVVRGDSAAYFCASSPIGDANYGYTFGSGTRLTVV.

The V call is TRBV20-1, the J call TRBJ2-3; TCRdb's assignment of TRBD2 cannot be checked, as there is no DNA. Germline assignment: CDR1 DFQATT and CDR2 SNEGSKA (reference sequence). CDR3 length equals 15 residues. The CDR3 spells CSAPRLAGYADTQYF.

The chain has TRBV19 and TRBJ2-2; the D call of TRBD1 rests on TCRdb alone, since no DNA is present to check it. Germline V CDR1 and CDR2: LNHDA, SQIVND (reference sequence). The CDR3 is made up of 14 amino acids. CDR3 region: CASSPGTGTGELFF. The full variable domain, rest sourced from reference TRBV19 and TRBJ2-2, is DGGITQSPKYLFRKEGQNVTLSCEQNLNHDAMYWYRQDPGQGLRLIYYSQIVNDFQKGDIAEGYSVSREKKESFPLTVTSAQKNPTAFYLCASSPGTGTGELFFGEGSRLTVL.

The V call is TRBV12-3 or TRBV12-4, the J call TRBJ2-5; TCRdb picks TRBD1, but there is no DNA to check that call. CDR3 length: 16 amino acids. The CDR3 here is CASSVGTGGHQETQYF.

The CDR3 is CSAKGQGGYEQYF. The chain combines TRBV29-1 with TRBJ2-7; checking the TCRdb D call of TRBD1 is not possible without DNA. The CDR3 contains 13 residues. Per the germline V gene, CDR1 is SQVTM and CDR2 is ANQGSEA.

The chain joins TRBV6-2 or TRBV6-3 to TRBJ2-2. The CDR3 has 14 residues. CDR1 and CDR2 from the germline V gene are MNHEY and SVGEGT. This chain's CDR3 is CASSRLLDTGELFF.

The chain is built from TRBV7-9 and TRBJ2-5; TCRdb picks TRBD1, but there is no DNA to check that call. Germline CDR1 SEHNR, CDR2 FQNEAQ (reference sequence). CDR3 length equals 13 residues. The CDR3 protein is CASSRQGVVTQYF.

This chain links TRBV3-1 with TRBJ1-3; the D call of TRBD1 rests on TCRdb alone, since no DNA is present to check it. CDR1 is LGHDT and CDR2 is YNNKEL in the germline V gene (reference sequence). The CDR3 is 17 residues long. The CDR3 loop is CASSQVTGPYSGNTIYF.

The V gene is TRBV19, the J gene TRBJ2-1; TCRdb's D call, TRBD1, is unchecked because there is no DNA. CDR3 size: 15 residues. The germline gives CDR1 LNHDA, CDR2 SQIVND (reference sequence). The CDR3 region is CASSPQPGHYNEQFF.

The CDR3 loop is CASSLTDPGELFF. V is TRBV12-3 or TRBV12-4 and J is TRBJ2-2. This CDR3 is 13 amino acids long.

The V call is TRBV5-1, the J call TRBJ1-2; checking the TCRdb D call of TRBD1 is not possible without DNA. From germline, CDR1 is SGHRS and CDR2 YFSETQ. This CDR3 has 14 residues. The CDR3 is CASSYRDTTYGYTF.

J is TRBJ1-4 and V is TRBV28; TCRdb indicates TRBD1, and absent DNA this call remains unverified. CDR1 is MDHEN, CDR2 SYDVKM, per germline. The CDR3 contains 16 residues. This CDR3 reads CASSSFQWTGDEKLFF.